This T cell receptor (beta chain) was documented in a study of T cell responses to AZD1222 COVID-19 vaccine. Generated by immunoSEQ multiplex PCR, the TCRdb table keeps only in-frame clones and is missing some. The sample carries fewer than 150,000 clones, 70% to 90% recorded once. Overall study results and limits: Repertoire sampling was restricted to post-peak T cell response timepoints. Once two AZD1222 doses were given, Spike-specific TCR breadth and depth went up.

Researchers grouped second doses given at about 4 or about 12 weeks into one pool. Turning to this clone: What it recognizes is unknown.

In germline, CDR1 is SGHRS, CDR2 YFSETQ. The CDR3 is 17 amino acids. Germline trimming cut 2 bases from V and 2 bases from J; bases unmatched to any gene: 13. The input for sequencing was peripheral blood, taken 28 days after the second AZD1222 dose. The gene calls are TRBV5-1 and TRBJ2-7; 7 positions match TRBD2. The TCR was taken from an adult who received the AZD1222 COVID-19 vaccine. In nucleotides, the CDR3 is TGCGCCAGCAGCTTCCCGGGGGAGGGCAGAGGGGCCTACGAGCAGTACTTC. Its protein is CASSFPGEGRGAYEQYF. Looking up the rest from reference TRBV5-1 and TRBJ2-7 gives the full variable domain: KAGVTQTPRYLIKTRGQQVTLSCSPISGHRSVSWYQQTPGQGLQFLFEYFSETQRNKGNFPGRFSGRQFSNSRSEMNVSTLELGDSALYLCASSFPGEGRGAYEQYFGPGTRLTVT.